This T cell receptor beta chain is from a study of T cells after yellow fever vaccination. TCRdb re-derived calls from the 5' RACE reads in MiXCR, one entry per CDR3 protein. The sample lists over 100,000 distinct CDR3 sequences, approximately 8.4% occurring once. At least ten counts were recorded for this clonotype. Trimming stripped 3 bases from V and 4 bases from J, with 10 bases between. The germline gives CDR1 SGHDN, CDR2 FVKESK. CDR3 length: 14 residues. The sequenced sample was CD8+ T cells sorted from PBMCs, obtained 45 days after the yellow fever booster vaccination. The sequence came from a man aged 25-40 years who received the YFV17D yellow fever vaccine. This sequence joins TRBV14 and TRBJ2-1; the D is unclear. In DNA, the CDR3 is TGTGCCAGCAGCCACGTTACGGTATACAATGAGCAGTTCTTC. This gives the protein CASSHVTVYNEQFF.